This TCR beta chain is from a study of cytomegalovirus exposure and HLA in healthy donors. This CDR3 contains 16 residues. V lost 2 bases, J lost 0 bases, and 14 bases lay in between. CDR1 is SGHDT and CDR2 is YYEEEE in the germline V gene. TCRdb keeps only in-frame clones here, not all; method: immunoSEQ multiplex PCR. The sample holds about 200,000 clones, 84% seen once. The TCR originated in a woman aged 30 to 39 in good health and CMV-seropositive. The V gene is TRBV5-6, the J gene TRBJ1-1; weak D call: TRBD1 (6 bases). The sequencing input was PBMCs. The CDR3 loop is CASSLTTGYMNTEAFF. CDR3 coding DNA: TGTGCCAGCAGCTTAACGACAGGATACATGAACACTGAAGCTTTCTTT.